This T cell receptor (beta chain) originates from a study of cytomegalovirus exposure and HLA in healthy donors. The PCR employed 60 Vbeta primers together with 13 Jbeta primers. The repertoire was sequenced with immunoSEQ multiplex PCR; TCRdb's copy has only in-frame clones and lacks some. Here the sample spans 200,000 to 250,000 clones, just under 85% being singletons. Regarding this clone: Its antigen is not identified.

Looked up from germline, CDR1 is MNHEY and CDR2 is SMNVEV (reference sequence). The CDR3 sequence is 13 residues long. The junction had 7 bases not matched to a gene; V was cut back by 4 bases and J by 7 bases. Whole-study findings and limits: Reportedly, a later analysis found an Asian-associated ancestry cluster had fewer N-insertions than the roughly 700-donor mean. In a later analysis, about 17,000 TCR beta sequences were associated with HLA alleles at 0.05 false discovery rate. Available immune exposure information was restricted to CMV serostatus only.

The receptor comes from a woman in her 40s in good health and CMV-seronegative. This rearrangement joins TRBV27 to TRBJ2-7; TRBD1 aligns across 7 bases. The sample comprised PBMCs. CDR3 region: CASSWARTGEQYF. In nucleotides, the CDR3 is TGTGCCAGCAGTTGGGCTCGGACAGGAGAGCAGTACTTC.